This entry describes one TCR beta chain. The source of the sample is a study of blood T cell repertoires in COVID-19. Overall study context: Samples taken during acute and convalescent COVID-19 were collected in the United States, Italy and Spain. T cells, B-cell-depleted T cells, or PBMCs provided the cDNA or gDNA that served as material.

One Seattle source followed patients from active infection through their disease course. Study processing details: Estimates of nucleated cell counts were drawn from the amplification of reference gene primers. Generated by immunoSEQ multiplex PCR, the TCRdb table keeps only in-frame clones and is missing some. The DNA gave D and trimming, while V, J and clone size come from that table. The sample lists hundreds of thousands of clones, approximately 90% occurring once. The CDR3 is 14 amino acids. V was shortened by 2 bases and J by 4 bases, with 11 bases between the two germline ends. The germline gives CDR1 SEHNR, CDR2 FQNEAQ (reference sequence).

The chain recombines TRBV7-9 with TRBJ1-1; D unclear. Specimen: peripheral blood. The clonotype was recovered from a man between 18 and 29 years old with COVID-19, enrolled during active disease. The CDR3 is CASSLRSRSTEAFF. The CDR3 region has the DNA TGTGCCAGCAGCTTAAGATCCCGCAGCACTGAAGCTTTCTTT.